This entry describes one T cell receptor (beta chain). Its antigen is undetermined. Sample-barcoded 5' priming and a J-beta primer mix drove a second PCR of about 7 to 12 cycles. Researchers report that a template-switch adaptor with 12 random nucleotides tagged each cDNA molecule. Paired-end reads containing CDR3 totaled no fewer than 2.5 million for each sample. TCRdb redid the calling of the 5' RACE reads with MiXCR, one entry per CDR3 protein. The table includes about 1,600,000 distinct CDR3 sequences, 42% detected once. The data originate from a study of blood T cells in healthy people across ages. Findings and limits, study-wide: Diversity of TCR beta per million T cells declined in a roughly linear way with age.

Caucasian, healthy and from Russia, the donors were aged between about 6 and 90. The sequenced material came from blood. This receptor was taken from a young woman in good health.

CDR3 in amino acids: CASSPERDSTYEQYF. DNA of the CDR3: TGTGCCAGCTCACCCGAGCGGGATTCCACCTACGAGCAGTACTTC. The chain carries TRBV18 and TRBJ2-7; the match to TRBD2 covers 7 bases. V dropped 3 bases and J dropped 2; count of bases not matched to a gene: 7. The germline V gene has CDR1 KGHSH and CDR2 LQKENI. The CDR3 length is 15 residues.